This T cell receptor beta chain emerged from a study of T cell responses to AZD1222 COVID-19 vaccine. Study results and caveats: Unmutated variant regions reportedly attract nearly half of all spike-specific TCRs. Among those given AZD1222, only five or six were seropositive at baseline.

A word on this clone: Antigen: not known.

The data were produced by immunoSEQ multiplex PCR, yet TCRdb's version contains in-frame clones alone and is incomplete. Of approximately 140,000 clones listed, around four fifths are singletons. V was shortened by 0 bases and J by 16 bases, with 16 bases between the two germline ends. CDR1 is MNHEY and CDR2 is SVGAGI in the germline V gene. This CDR3 spans 13 amino acids. This clonotype was sampled from an adult in good health. The chain combines TRBV6-5 with TRBJ1-5, with D hard to call. The sample in question was peripheral blood, obtained on day 0 of MenACWY control vaccination. As DNA, the CDR3 is TGTGCCAGCAGTTACTCCCCAGTCTTGGACTTACATTTT. Protein: CASSYSPVLDLHF.